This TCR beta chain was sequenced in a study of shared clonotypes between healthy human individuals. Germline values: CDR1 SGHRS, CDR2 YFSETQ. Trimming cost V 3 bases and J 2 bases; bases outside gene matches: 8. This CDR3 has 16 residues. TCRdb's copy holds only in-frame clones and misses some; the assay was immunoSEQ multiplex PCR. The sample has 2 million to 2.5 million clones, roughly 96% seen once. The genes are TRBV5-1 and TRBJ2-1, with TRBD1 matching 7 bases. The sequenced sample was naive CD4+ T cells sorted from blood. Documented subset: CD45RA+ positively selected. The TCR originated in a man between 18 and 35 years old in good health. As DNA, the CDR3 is TGCGCCAGCAGCTCCGACGAGGGGGCGGCCTACAATGAGCAGTTCTTC. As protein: CASSSDEGAAYNEQFF. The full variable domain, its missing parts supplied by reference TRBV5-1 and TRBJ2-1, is KAGVTQTPRYLIKTRGQQVTLSCSPISGHRSVSWYQQTPGQGLQFLFEYFSETQRNKGNFPGRFSGRQFSNSRSEMNVSTLELGDSALYLCASSSDEGAAYNEQFFGPGTRLTVL.